This T cell receptor (beta chain) was identified in a study of T-cell memory formation after mild COVID-19. Study-wide context: The two donors had largely donor-specific TCR clusters. Points from the study as a whole: Some SARS-CoV-2-responding clones were already detected in memory before infection. Later expanders leaned CD4+, whereas clones that contracted between day 15 and 85 were balanced CD4/CD8. Shrinking CD4+ clones were chiefly CM and EM; CD8+ ones were chiefly EMRA.

This clonotype was detected a few times. Its antigen is not known. Germline loops: CDR1 SGHRS, CDR2 YFSETQ. The trim removed 0 bases at V and 1 base at J, leaving 6 bases unmatched. CDR3 length: 17 amino acids. A single record per CDR3 protein comes from TCRdb applying MiXCR to the 5' RACE reads. The table has about 400,000 distinct CDR3 sequences, roughly 15% seen once. This TCR derives from a man between 18 and 35 years old who had mild COVID-19 (a few samples of this study predate the infection). Cell type and time point are not known. This chain uses TRBV5-1 with TRBJ2-1; 8 bases match TRBD2. The sample consisted of PBMCs or a T cell subset sorted from them (not recorded which). CDR3 sequence (DNA): TGCGCCAGCAGCTTGGTCGGGGCTAGCGGGTCCTACAATGAGCAGTTCTTC. It codes for CASSLVGASGSYNEQFF.